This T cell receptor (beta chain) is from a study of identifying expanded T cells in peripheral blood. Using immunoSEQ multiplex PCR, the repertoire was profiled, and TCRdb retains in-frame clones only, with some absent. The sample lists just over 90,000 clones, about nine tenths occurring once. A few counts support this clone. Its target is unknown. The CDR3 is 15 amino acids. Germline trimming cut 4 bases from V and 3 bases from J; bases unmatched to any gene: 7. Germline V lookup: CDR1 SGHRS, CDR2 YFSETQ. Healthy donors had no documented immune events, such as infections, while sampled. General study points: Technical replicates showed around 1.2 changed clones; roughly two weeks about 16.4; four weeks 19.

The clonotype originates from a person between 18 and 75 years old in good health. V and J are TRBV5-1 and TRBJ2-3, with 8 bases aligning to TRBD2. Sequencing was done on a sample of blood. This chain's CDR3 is CASSASTSVTDTQYF. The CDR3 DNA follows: TGCGCCAGCAGCGCCTCGACTAGCGTAACAGATACGCAGTATTTT.